Given below is one T cell receptor (beta chain) in context. What it binds is not known. TCRdb keeps only in-frame clones here, not all; method: immunoSEQ multiplex PCR. The sample has roughly 75,000 clones; 86% are singletons. These data come from a study of OX40 agonist ivuxolimab in advanced cancers. General study findings and limits: Antigen targets of the expanded peripheral T cells went undetermined. Clonal expansion was seen in CD4+ and CD8+ blood T cells by week 6 at 0.1 to 3.0 mg/kg.

Germline CDR1 MDHEN, CDR2 SYDVKM. The ends lost 5 bases at V and 4 bases at J; junction bases unmatched: 6. There are 15 residues in the CDR3. Any history of autoimmune disease or systemic immunosuppression disqualified patients. This chain connects TRBV28 to TRBJ2-7; 12 bases are a match to TRBD2. The material sequenced was CD4+ or CD8+ T cells sorted from blood, taken in a trial of the OX40 agonist ivuxolimab. The receptor was isolated from an adult with an advanced solid tumor such as melanoma, head and neck, liver or kidney cancer. The CDR3: CASSRWGTSGYEQYF. CDR3 DNA: TGTGCCAGCAGTCGGTGGGGGACTAGCGGGTACGAGCAGTACTTC.